This T cell receptor (beta chain) was sequenced in a study of blood T cells in healthy people across ages. For the second PCR, which ran for about 7 to 11 cycles, a sample-barcoded 5' primer and a J-beta primer mix were used. TCRdb re-called the 5' RACE reads through MiXCR, storing one row per CDR3 protein. The sample lists 1.5 million to 2 million distinct CDR3 sequences, approximately 40% seen once, with around 23% in the top ten. The germline V gene encodes CDR1 SGHAT and CDR2 FQDESV (reference sequence). The CDR3 has 14 residues. Trimming left V 3 bases short and J 2 bases short, with 10 bases between.

The sequenced material came from blood. The chain uses TRBV11-1 and TRBJ1-1; no firm D call. The clonotype comes from a human donor in good health. CDR3 residues: CASSFRFDNTEAFF. CDR3 DNA sequence: TGTGCCAGCAGCTTCCGTTTTGATAACACTGAAGCTTTCTTT.